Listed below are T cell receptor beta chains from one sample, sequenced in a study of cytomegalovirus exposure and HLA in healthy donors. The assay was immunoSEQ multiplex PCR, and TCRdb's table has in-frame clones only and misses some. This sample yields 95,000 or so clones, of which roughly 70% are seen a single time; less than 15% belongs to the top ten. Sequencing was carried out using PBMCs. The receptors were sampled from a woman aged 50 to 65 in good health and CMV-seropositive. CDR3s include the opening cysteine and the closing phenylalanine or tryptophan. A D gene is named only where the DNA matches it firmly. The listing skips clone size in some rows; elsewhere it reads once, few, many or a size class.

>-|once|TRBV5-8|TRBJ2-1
CASSLGSGSYNEQFF
TGTGCCAGCAGCTTGGGAAGCGGCTCCTACAATGAGCAGTTCTTC
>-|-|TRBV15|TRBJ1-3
CATSRDSGSSGNTIYF
TGTGCCACCAGCAGAGATTCGGGGAGCTCTGGAAACACCATATATTTT
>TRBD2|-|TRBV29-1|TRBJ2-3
CSASGLAGTSTDTQYF
TGCAGCGCCTCAGGACTAGCGGGAACAAGCACAGATACGCAGTATTTT
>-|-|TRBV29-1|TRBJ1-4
CSVGQGTNEKLFF
TGCAGCGTTGGGCAGGGAACTAATGAAAAACTGTTTTTT
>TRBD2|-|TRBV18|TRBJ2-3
CASFFRTSVEDTQYF
TGTGCCAGCTTTTTCCGGACTAGCGTGGAGGATACGCAGTATTTT
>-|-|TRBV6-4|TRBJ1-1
CASTQYKGGSTEAFF
TGTGCCAGTACACAATATAAGGGGGGGAGCACTGAAGCTTTCTTT
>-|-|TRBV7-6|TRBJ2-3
CASSQLVFADTQYF
TGTGCCAGCAGCCAACTAGTCTTCGCAGATACGCAGTATTTT
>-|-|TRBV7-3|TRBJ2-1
CASSPRDSSYNEQFF
TGTGCCAGCAGCCCCCGGGACTCCTCCTACAATGAGCAGTTCTTC
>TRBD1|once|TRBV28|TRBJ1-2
CASRITGGCGYTF
TGTGCCAGCAGGATCACAGGGGGTTGTGGCTACACCTTC
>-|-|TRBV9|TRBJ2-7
CASSPEGYEQYF
TGTGCCAGCAGCCCCGAGGGTTACGAGCAGTACTTC
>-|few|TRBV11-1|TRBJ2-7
CASSLAGGSNSYEQYF
TGTGCCAGCAGCTTAGCTGGGGGGTCAAACTCCTACGAGCAGTACTTC
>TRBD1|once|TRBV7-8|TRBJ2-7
CASSPGQGYEQYF
TGTGCCAGCAGCCCAGGACAGGGCTACGAGCAGTACTTC
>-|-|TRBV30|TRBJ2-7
CAWRARVLSYEQYF
TGTGCCTGGAGGGCACGGGTCCTCTCCTACGAGCAGTACTTC
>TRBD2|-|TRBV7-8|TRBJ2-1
CASTPRGGTSGRDEQFF
TGTGCCAGCACCCCCCGTGGCGGGACTAGTGGCCGTGATGAGCAGTTCTTC
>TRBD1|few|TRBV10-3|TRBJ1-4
CATSPGQSATNEKLFF
TGTGCCACCAGCCCGGGACAGAGTGCAACTAATGAAAAACTGTTTTTT
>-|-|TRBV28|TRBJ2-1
CASSFRGEQFF
TGTGCCAGCAGTTTCCGGGGTGAGCAGTTCTTC
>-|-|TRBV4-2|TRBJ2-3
CASSQVTASGTDTQYF
TGTGCCAGCAGCCAAGTTACGGCTAGTGGGACAGATACGCAGTATTTT
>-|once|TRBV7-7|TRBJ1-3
CASSLDGEAGDTIYF
TGTGCTAGCAGCTTAGACGGCGAGGCAGGGGACACCATATATTTT
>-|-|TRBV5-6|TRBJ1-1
CASSWGGNTEAFF
TGTGCCAGCAGCTGGGGGGGGAACACTGAAGCTTTCTTT
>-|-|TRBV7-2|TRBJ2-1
CASSSYEGYNEQFF
TGTGCCAGCAGCTCTTACGAGGGTTACAATGAGCAGTTCTTC
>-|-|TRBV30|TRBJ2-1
CAWTKGSEQFF
TGTGCCTGGACAAAAGGGAGTGAGCAGTTCTTC
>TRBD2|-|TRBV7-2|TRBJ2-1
CASSLAPLAGLYNEQFF
TGTGCCAGCAGCTTAGCGCCCCTAGCGGGGTTATACAATGAGCAGTTCTTC
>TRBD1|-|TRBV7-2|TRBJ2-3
CASSLMTGGGTDTQYF
TGTGCCAGCAGCTTGATGACAGGGGGTGGGACAGATACGCAGTATTTT
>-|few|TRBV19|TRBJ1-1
CASSIDGQRTEAFF
TGTGCCAGTAGTATAGACGGACAACGGACTGAAGCTTTCTTT
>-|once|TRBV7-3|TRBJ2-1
CASSPRLGEHNEQFF
TGTGCCAGCAGCCCGCGATTAGGGGAACACAATGAGCAGTTCTTC
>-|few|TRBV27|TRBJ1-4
CASSSEGGRGKLFF
TGTGCCAGCAGTTCAGAGGGCGGCAGGGGCAAACTGTTTTTT
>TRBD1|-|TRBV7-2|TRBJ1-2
CASSAGDRETYGYTF
TGTGCCAGCAGCGCGGGGGACAGGGAGACGTATGGCTACACCTTC
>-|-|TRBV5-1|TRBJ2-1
CASSLSLDEQFF
TGCGCCAGCAGCTTGTCTCTCGATGAGCAGTTCTTC
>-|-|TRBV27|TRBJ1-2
CASTPVGGGYGYTF
TGTGCCAGCACCCCGGTCGGAGGTGGCTATGGCTACACCTTC
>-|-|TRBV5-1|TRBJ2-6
CASSPVLAPSGANVLTF
TGCGCCAGCAGCCCCGTCTTGGCACCCTCTGGGGCCAACGTCCTGACTTTC
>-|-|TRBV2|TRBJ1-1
CASTRGNMNTEAFF
TGTGCCAGCACCAGGGGAAACATGAACACTGAAGCTTTCTTT
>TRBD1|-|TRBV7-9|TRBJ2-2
CASSRTPRDRGRVTGELFF
TGTGCCAGCAGCCGAACCCCCCGGGACAGGGGGCGCGTAACCGGGGAGCTGTTTTTT
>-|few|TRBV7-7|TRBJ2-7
CASSLGQGGGEQYF
TGTGCTAGCAGCTTAGGACAGGGCGGGGGGGAGCAGTACTTC
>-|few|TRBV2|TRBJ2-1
CASIGLSSYNEQFF
TGTGCCAGCATTGGGCTGAGCTCCTACAATGAGCAGTTCTTC
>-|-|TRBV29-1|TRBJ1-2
CSVVKQGYGYTF
TGCAGCGTTGTTAAACAGGGATATGGCTACACCTTC
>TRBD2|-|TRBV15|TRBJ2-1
CATSNKRDSYNEQFF
TGTGCCACCAGCAATAAGCGGGACTCCTACAATGAGCAGTTCTTC
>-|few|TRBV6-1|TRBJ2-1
CASRETEGPFNEQFF
TGTGCCAGCAGGGAGACGGAGGGCCCCTTCAATGAGCAGTTCTTC
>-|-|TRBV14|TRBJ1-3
CASSQDPGSGNTIYF
TGTGCCAGCAGCCAAGATCCGGGCTCTGGAAACACCATATATTTT
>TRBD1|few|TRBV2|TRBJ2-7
CASTGQGYEQYF
TGTGCCAGCACGGGACAGGGCTACGAGCAGTACTTC
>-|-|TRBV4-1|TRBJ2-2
CASSQDRQFPNTGELFF
TGCGCCAGCAGCCAAGATCGACAGTTCCCAAACACCGGGGAGCTGTTTTTT
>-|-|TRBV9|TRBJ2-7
CASSVDPDRFLYEQYF
TGTGCCAGCAGCGTAGACCCCGACAGGTTTCTCTACGAGCAGTACTTC
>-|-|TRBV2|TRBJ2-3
CASSRISGEIGTDTQYF
TGTGCCAGCAGCAGGATTTCGGGAGAAATCGGCACAGATACGCAGTATTTT
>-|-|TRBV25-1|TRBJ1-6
CASSEFGVSGSPLHF
TGTGCCAGCAGTGAATTCGGGGTCTCGGGTTCACCCCTCCACTTT
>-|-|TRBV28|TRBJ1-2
CASSLRRDGYTF
TGTGCCAGCAGTTTAAGACGGGATGGCTACACCTTC
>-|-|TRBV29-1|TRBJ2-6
CSVLRGSGGANVLTF
TGCAGCGTTTTGAGAGGAAGTGGTGGGGCCAACGTCCTGACTTTC
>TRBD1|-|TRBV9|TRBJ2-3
CASSWTGGMDTQYF
TGTGCCAGCAGTTGGACAGGGGGCATGGATACGCAGTATTTT
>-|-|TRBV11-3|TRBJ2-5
CASSPTGQRGETQYF
TGTGCCAGCAGCCCGACCGGCCAGCGCGGAGAGACCCAGTACTTC